A selection of T cell receptor beta chains follows, all from one sample in a study of blood T cell repertoires in COVID-19. TCRdb keeps only in-frame clones here, not all; method: immunoSEQ multiplex PCR. The data hold 380,000 or so clones, with roughly nine tenths observed a single time. Sequenced material: peripheral blood. The source of these receptors is a man aged 40-50 years with acute or convalescent COVID-19. CDR3s include the opening cysteine and the closing phenylalanine or tryptophan. The D gene is left open where the match is weak. Expanded clones get a size class; other rows say once, few or many, or leave the size out.

TRBJ1-4,-,-,TRBV27,CASSYWGGEEKLFF,TGTGCCAGCAGTTATTGGGGGGGCGAGGAAAAACTGTTTTTT
TRBJ1-1,-,-,TRBV7-9,CASSLFSGTEAFF,TGTGCCAGCAGCTTGTTTTCAGGGACTGAAGCTTTCTTT
TRBJ2-3,TRBD2,-,TRBV27,CASSLSPPSGGARVSDTQYF,TGTGCCAGCAGTTTATCCCCCCCTAGCGGGGGGGCGCGTGTTTCAGATACGCAGTATTTT
TRBJ1-2,-,-,TRBV6-2/TRBV6-3,CASSLGGNYGYTF,TGTGCCAGCAGCCTCGGAGGCAACTATGGCTACACCTTC
TRBJ2-2,TRBD2,-,TRBV19,CASRRGRGMVSAGELFF,TGTGCCAGTAGACGCGGGAGGGGAATGGTGTCTGCCGGGGAGCTGTTTTTT
TRBJ1-1,-,-,TRBV6-1,CASSEARGTEAFF,TGTGCCAGCAGTGAAGCTAGGGGCACCGAAGCTTTCTTT
TRBJ1-3,-,-,TRBV28,CASSPTGSGNTIYF,TGTGCCAGCAGCCCAACAGGATCTGGAAACACCATATATTTT
TRBJ2-5,-,-,TRBV7-9,CASSLLAQAQETQYF,TGTGCCAGCAGCTTATTGGCCCAGGCCCAAGAGACCCAGTACTTC
TRBJ1-2,-,-,TRBV21-1,CASSKGTGGWDYGYTF,TGTGCCAGCAGCAAAGGAACAGGGGGCTGGGACTATGGCTACACCTTC
TRBJ2-5,-,once,TRBV9,CASSVSSLTGPSGTQYF,TGTGCCAGCAGCGTATCGTCACTAACAGGACCTTCGGGGACCCAGTACTTC
TRBJ2-1,-,-,TRBV19,CASSMGLSYNEQFF,TGTGCCAGTAGTATGGGACTGTCCTACAATGAGCAGTTCTTC
TRBJ2-7,TRBD1,-,TRBV10-3,CAISDGQAPESYEQYF,TGTGCCATCAGTGATGGACAGGCCCCGGAGTCCTACGAGCAGTACTTC
TRBJ1-2,TRBD1,-,TRBV3-1/TRBV3-2,CASSQGTGGVNGYTF,TGTGCCAGCAGCCAAGGGACAGGGGGCGTGAATGGCTACACCTTC
TRBJ1-3,-,-,TRBV2,CASSVGTSSGNTIYF,TGTGCCAGCAGTGTCGGGACAAGCTCTGGAAACACCATATATTTT
TRBJ2-3,TRBD1,-,TRBV5-6,CASTVDRGETDTQYF,TGTGCCAGCACCGTGGACAGGGGAGAGACAGATACGCAGTATTTT
TRBJ1-1,TRBD1,-,TRBV6-5,CASSYSTGATEAFF,TGTGCCAGCAGTTACTCGACAGGGGCCACTGAAGCTTTCTTT
TRBJ2-4,TRBD1,-,TRBV19,CASSTRDRGVNIQYF,TGTGCCAGTAGTACCCGGGACAGGGGAGTAAACATTCAGTACTTC
TRBJ2-5,-,-,TRBV28,CASSAGQRIQETQYF,TGTGCCAGCAGTGCGGGACAGCGAATCCAAGAGACCCAGTACTTC
TRBJ2-5,-,-,TRBV4-1,CASSRGPEGTQYF,TGCGCCAGCAGCCGAGGGCCGGAGGGGACCCAGTACTTC
TRBJ2-3,TRBD2,-,TRBV7-9,CASSSPGLATDTQYF,TGTGCCAGCAGCTCCCCTGGACTAGCAACAGATACGCAGTATTTT
TRBJ1-5,-,-,TRBV7-9,CASSFPNQPQHF,TGTGCCAGCAGCTTCCCTAATCAGCCCCAGCATTTT
TRBJ2-3,TRBD2,-,TRBV10-2,CASTASGGSGDTQYF,TGCGCCAGCACGGCTAGCGGGGGGAGTGGAGATACGCAGTATTTT
TRBJ2-7,-,-,TRBV2,CASATGTGYEQYF,TGTGCCAGCGCCACAGGGACGGGTTACGAGCAGTACTTC
TRBJ1-2,-,-,TRBV14,CASSQVQVYGYTF,TGTGCCAGCAGCCAAGTCCAGGTCTATGGCTACACCTTC
TRBJ1-5,-,-,TRBV6-5,CASSPPQGANQPQHF,TGTGCCAGCAGCCCGCCGCAGGGCGCCAATCAGCCCCAGCATTTT
TRBJ2-5,TRBD1,-,TRBV14,CASSPRQGAGETQYF,TGTGCCAGCAGCCCGAGACAGGGGGCGGGTGAGACCCAGTACTTC
TRBJ1-2,TRBD1,-,TRBV30,CACQGTGGYTF,TGTGCCTGCCAGGGGACAGGGGGCTACACCTTC
TRBJ1-3,-,-,TRBV4-1,CASSQVARGNTIYF,TGCGCCAGCAGCCAAGTTGCCAGAGGAAACACCATATATTTT
TRBJ1-3,-,-,TRBV5-6,CASSLDWSSGNTIYF,TGTGCCAGCAGCTTGGATTGGAGCTCTGGAAACACCATATATTTT
TRBJ1-1,-,-,TRBV19,CASSTTQVRATFF,TGTGCCAGTAGTACGACACAGGTTAGGGCAACTTTCTTT
TRBJ2-1,TRBD2,-,TRBV2,CASSVLAGGMGQFF,TGTGCCAGCTCCGTATTGGCGGGAGGGATGGGGCAGTTCTTC
TRBJ2-3,-,-,TRBV7-9,CASSLGLSTDTQYF,TGTGCCAGCAGCCTGGGGCTTAGCACAGATACGCAGTATTTT
TRBJ1-1,-,-,TRBV6-5,CASSYLRGSTEAFF,TGTGCCAGCAGTTACTTGCGGGGTAGCACTGAAGCTTTCTTT
TRBJ2-7,TRBD1,-,TRBV7-9,CASSPRQGRGEQYF,TGTGCCAGCAGCCCGCGACAGGGACGTGGCGAGCAGTACTTC
TRBJ2-3,TRBD1,-,TRBV25-1,CEQGTDTQYF,TGTGAACAGGGGACAGATACGCAGTATTTT
TRBJ2-5,TRBD2,-,TRBV2,CASSRTSLSQGTQYF,TGTGCCAGCAGTAGGACTAGCCTCAGTCAAGGGACCCAGTACTTC
TRBJ2-5,TRBD2,-,TRBV3-1/TRBV3-2,CASSHWTSGGIGETQYF,TGTGCCAGCAGCCATTGGACTAGCGGGGGAATCGGAGAGACCCAGTACTTC
TRBJ2-7,-,-,TRBV11-2,CASSLIRQAGEQYF,TGTGCCAGCAGCTTAATACGGCAGGCTGGAGAGCAGTACTTC
TRBJ1-6,TRBD1,-,TRBV15,CATSSVPGQFNSPLHF,TGTGCCACCAGCAGTGTACCGGGACAGTTTAATTCACCCCTCCACTTT
TRBJ2-5,-,-,TRBV2,CASSGEGRRAQYF,TGTGCCAGCAGTGGGGAAGGTCGGAGGGCCCAGTACTTC
TRBJ2-4,-,-,TRBV7-9,CASSLQGTLAKNIQYF,TGTGCCAGCAGCCTCCAGGGGACCCTAGCCAAAAACATTCAGTACTTC
TRBJ1-4,-,-,TRBV4-3,CASSQDHREKLFF,TGCGCCAGCAGCCAAGATCACAGGGAAAAACTGTTTTTT
TRBJ1-6,-,-,TRBV11-2,CASSSGVVSYNSPLHF,TGTGCCAGCAGCTCGGGGGTAGTTTCCTATAATTCACCCCTCCACTTT
TRBJ2-7,-,once,TRBV9,CASSVGPDSEQYF,TGTGCCAGCAGCGTAGGGCCAGATTCCGAGCAGTACTTC
TRBJ2-6,TRBD1,-,TRBV28,CASSPRQGQSGANVLTF,TGTGCCAGCAGTCCCCGACAGGGCCAGTCTGGGGCCAACGTCCTGACTTTC
TRBJ2-1,TRBD2,-,TRBV27,CASSSGLAGGWDAEQFF,TGTGCCAGCAGTTCGGGACTAGCGGGGGGTTGGGACGCTGAGCAGTTCTTC
TRBJ2-3,TRBD1,once,TRBV27,CASRTGGTDTQYF,TGTGCCAGCAGAACAGGGGGCACAGATACGCAGTATTTT
TRBJ2-3,TRBD2,-,TRBV6-5,CASSGGVSDTQYF,TGTGCCAGCAGCGGGGGGGTTTCAGATACGCAGTATTTT
TRBJ1-4,-,-,TRBV15,CATAESRWTNEKLFF,TGTGCCACCGCCGAATCCCGGTGGACTAATGAAAAACTGTTTTTT
TRBJ2-5,-,-,TRBV11-1,CASSLMSGVLETQYF,TGTGCCAGCAGCTTAATGTCAGGGGTGTTGGAGACCCAGTACTTC
TRBJ1-2,TRBD1,-,TRBV24-1,CATSTKDRLYGYTF,TGTGCCACCAGCACCAAGGACAGGCTCTATGGCTACACCTTC
TRBJ1-2,-,-,TRBV2,CASRTEGLTGGYTF,TGTGCCAGCAGAACCGAGGGACTAACTGGGGGCTACACCTTC
TRBJ2-6,-,-,TRBV30,CAWRGRLSSGANVLTF,TGTGCCTGGAGAGGCAGGCTAAGCTCTGGGGCCAACGTCCTGACTTTC